This T cell receptor (beta chain) comes out of a study of T cell repertoires in cytomegalovirus infection. This clonotype came up a few times. Its antigen is as yet unknown. TCRdb reprocessed the reads with MiXCR, giving one entry per CDR3 protein. In the table there are roughly 180,000 distinct CDR3 sequences, about a fifth of which are singletons. Germline V lookup: CDR1 SEHNR, CDR2 FQNEAQ (reference sequence). Trimming pared 3 bases from V and 5 bases from J, leaving 13 bases between. CDR3 length equals 14 residues. This clonotype originated in a human donor in good health (CMV status not recorded). Some clones in this sample may be carry-over from other donors' samples. The material sequenced was CD8+ T cells from cultured PBMCs, taken from culture after CMV antigen stimulation. The chain joins TRBV7-9 to TRBJ2-5; unclear D gene. The CDR3 sequence is CASSFRSQPETQYF. CDR3 DNA: TGTGCCAGCAGCTTCCGCAGCCAGCCGGAGACCCAGTACTTC.